This is a list of T cell receptor beta chains from one sample in a study of blood T cell repertoires in COVID-19. The assay was immunoSEQ multiplex PCR, and TCRdb's table has in-frame clones only and misses some. The data contain 200,000 to 250,000 clones, around 80% of them singletons. Specimen: peripheral blood. These receptors came from a human donor in a cohort sampled during active COVID-19. Each CDR3 is given with its conserved first and last residue. Each record gives: V gene, D gene, clone size, J gene, CDR3 DNA, CDR3 protein. The D gene is left open where the match is weak. A clone size is listed for some rows: how often the clone was seen (once, few, many), or a class if it is expanded.

TRBV14	TRBD2	once	TRBJ2-2	TGTGCCAGCAGCCCCCGATGGGGGGGGGACACCGGGGAGCTGTTTTTT	CASSPRWGGDTGELFF
TRBV10-1	NA	NA	TRBJ1-4	TGCGCCAGCACAAGGGGGAGGGATGATGAAAAACTGTTTTTT	CASTRGRDDEKLFF
TRBV10-3	NA	NA	TRBJ1-5	TGTGCCATCAGTGTCGAGGCGAGGCAGCCCCAGCATTTT	CAISVEARQPQHF
TRBV5-1	NA	NA	TRBJ2-3	TGCGCCAGCAGCCCCCCCCTCGAGCCGGGAGCAGATACGCAGTATTTT	CASSPPLEPGADTQYF
TRBV6-4	TRBD2	NA	TRBJ2-1	TGTGCCAGCAGTCAGACTAGCGGGCGTCGATACAATGAGCAGTTCTTC	CASSQTSGRRYNEQFF
TRBV7-8	TRBD2	few	TRBJ2-7	TGTGCCAGCAGCTTAGAGGTAGCGGGAGCGACCTACGAGCAGTACTTC	CASSLEVAGATYEQYF
TRBV18	NA	NA	TRBJ1-4	TGTGCCAGCTCAGCGACAGCCGCAACTAATGAAAAACTGTTTTTT	CASSATAATNEKLFF
TRBV5-8	TRBD1	NA	TRBJ1-2	TGTGCCAGCAGCTTGGAAAGGGGGCGCGGCTATGGCTACACCTTC	CASSLERGRGYGYTF
TRBV5-4	NA	NA	TRBJ2-2	TGTGCCAGCAGTGGGGCCACGAACACCGGGGAGCTGTTTTTT	CASSGATNTGELFF
TRBV18	NA	NA	TRBJ2-5	TGTGCCAGCTCCCAAATCCCGGGAGAGGGAGAGACCCAGTACTTC	CASSQIPGEGETQYF
TRBV6-5	TRBD1	NA	TRBJ1-1	TGTGCCAGCAGTTTCAAGACAGGCCACAGGGGTAGTAAAGCTTTCTTT	CASSFKTGHRGSKAFF
TRBV6-6	TRBD1	NA	TRBJ2-2	TGTGCCAGCGGGGGGGGGACAGGGCCGAACACCGGGGAGCTGTTTTTT	CASGGGTGPNTGELFF
TRBV24-1	TRBD2	NA	TRBJ2-5	TGTGCCACCAGTCCCCGGGGGAGGGGAGGAGAGACCCAGTACTTC	CATSPRGRGGETQYF
TRBV5-4	TRBD1	NA	TRBJ1-6	TGTGCCAGCAGCCCCAGACAGGGTGAAAATTCACCCCTCCACTTT	CASSPRQGENSPLHF
TRBV29-1	NA	NA	TRBJ2-7	TGCAGCGTTGAGGAACAGGGTTACGAGCAGTACTTC	CSVEEQGYEQYF
TRBV5-1	NA	once	TRBJ1-4	TGCGCCAGCATGGAAGGGGAGGATGAAAAACTGTTTTTT	CASMEGEDEKLFF
TRBV28	NA	NA	TRBJ2-7	TGTGCCAGCAGTCTAGGATCTGCCTACGAGCAGTACTTC	CASSLGSAYEQYF
TRBV7-8	TRBD1	NA	TRBJ1-4	TGTGCCAGCAGCCTTGGGACAGTAACTAATGAAAAACTGTTTTTT	CASSLGTVTNEKLFF
TRBV2	TRBD1	NA	TRBJ2-5	TGTGCCAGCAGCGCGGACAGGGCTGTTAAAGAGACCCAGTACTTC	CASSADRAVKETQYF
TRBV4-1	TRBD2	NA	TRBJ2-7	TGCGCCAGCAGCCCCCTTTTGCGGGAGGCCTCCTACGAGCAGTACTTC	CASSPLLREASYEQYF
TRBV2	TRBD1	NA	TRBJ1-4	TGTGCCAGCGGTGACAGGGCAAATGAAAAACTGTTTTTT	CASGDRANEKLFF
TRBV12-3/TRBV12-4	TRBD1	NA	TRBJ1-1	TGTGCCAGCAGGGACAGGGAGGGGACTGAAGCTTTCTTT	CASRDREGTEAFF
TRBV28	NA	NA	TRBJ1-5	TGTGCCAGCAGTCACGGACAGCCGGATCAGCCCCAGCATTTT	CASSHGQPDQPQHF
TRBV6-4	TRBD1	NA	TRBJ2-7	TGTGCCAGCAGGGAGGGACAGGGGCCCTACGAGCAGTACTTC	CASREGQGPYEQYF
TRBV6-5	NA	NA	TRBJ1-6	TGTGCCAGCACCCCCGACAAATCACCCCTCCACTTT	CASTPDKSPLHF
TRBV5-1	NA	few	TRBJ2-2	TGCGCCAGCAGCACTGACGGTAGAGGCCTAAACACCGGGGAGCTGTTTTTT	CASSTDGRGLNTGELFF
TRBV18	NA	many	TRBJ1-1	TGTGCCAGCTCACTGGAGAGGGAGACTTTCTTT	CASSLERETFF
TRBV18	NA	NA	TRBJ1-5	TGTGCCAGCTCACCAATGCAAGGGGACAATCAGCCCCAGCATTTT	CASSPMQGDNQPQHF
TRBV18	NA	NA	TRBJ2-7	TGTGCCAGCTCACCAGAGCAGACAGGCGCCTACGAGCAGTACTTC	CASSPEQTGAYEQYF
TRBV5-5	NA	NA	TRBJ2-7	TGTGCCAGCAGCTTAGCTCCGGGGGAGACATACTTC	CASSLAPGETYF
TRBV27	NA	NA	TRBJ2-7	TGTGCCAGCAGTTTAGGGTGGCAGGGTGGTTACGAGCAGTACTTC	CASSLGWQGGYEQYF
TRBV6-6	TRBD1	NA	TRBJ1-5	TGTGCCAGCAGTTACACGGGACAGGGGACGGTCCAGCCCCAGCATTTT	CASSYTGQGTVQPQHF
TRBV11-2	TRBD1	NA	TRBJ2-2	TGTGCCAGCAGCTCACTCACCGGGACAGTGGACACCGGGGAGCTGTTTTTT	CASSSLTGTVDTGELFF
TRBV3-1/TRBV3-2	TRBD2	NA	TRBJ2-3	TGTGCCAGCACTCACGGGGGGGCCAAAGATACGCAGTATTTT	CASTHGGAKDTQYF
TRBV5-8	NA	NA	TRBJ1-4	TGTGCCAGCAGCACCCCGACAGATTCATTTGCAACTAATGAAAAACTGTTTTTT	CASSTPTDSFATNEKLFF
TRBV7-2	NA	NA	TRBJ1-5	TGTGCCAGCACCAATCAGGTTAATCAGCCCCAGCATTTT	CASTNQVNQPQHF
TRBV4-1	TRBD1	NA	TRBJ1-6	TGCGCCAGCAGCCCAGCCGACAGGGTGGCTTCACCCCTCCACTTT	CASSPADRVASPLHF
TRBV29-1	TRBD2	NA	TRBJ2-3	TGCAGCGTTAAGACTAGCGGGAGCATCACAGATACGCAGTATTTT	CSVKTSGSITDTQYF
TRBV7-9	NA	NA	TRBJ2-5	TGTGCCAGCAGCTCCGCGAAGGCGGAGGGAAGTAGCCACCAGTACTTC	CASSSAKAEGSSHQYF
TRBV28	NA	NA	TRBJ1-4	TGTGCCTCTCGGACAGTAGGAACTAATGAAAAACTGTTTTTT	CASRTVGTNEKLFF
TRBV9	TRBD2	NA	TRBJ2-1	TGTGCCAGCAGCGTAATGGGTCTAGCGGGCAATGAGCAGTTCTTC	CASSVMGLAGNEQFF
TRBV7-8	NA	NA	TRBJ2-2	TGTGCCAGCAGCCCCGGACTGAGGACTGGCACCGGGGAGCTGTTTTTT	CASSPGLRTGTGELFF
TRBV19	TRBD1	NA	TRBJ2-3	TGTGCCAGCAAGCCGGGACAGGAAACAGATACGCAGTATTTT	CASKPGQETDTQYF
TRBV19	TRBD1	many	TRBJ2-2	TGTGCCTGTCGAGGGGGTTACCAGGGGGACACCGGGGAGCTGTTTTTT	CACRGGYQGDTGELFF
TRBV2	NA	few	TRBJ2-5	TGTGCCAGCAGGGTAGGCGGAGACGTCGAGACCCAGTACTTC	CASRVGGDVETQYF
TRBV3-1/TRBV3-2	TRBD2	NA	TRBJ2-5	TGTGCCAGCAGCCAAGAAGCGGGGGGTAGGGAGACCCAGTACTTC	CASSQEAGGRETQYF
TRBV15	NA	few	TRBJ2-3	TGTGCCACCAGCAGACCTTCCGGGATTTCGACAGATACGCAGTATTTT	CATSRPSGISTDTQYF
TRBV5-1	TRBD1	NA	TRBJ2-5	TGCGCCAGCAGCCGGGACAGGGGGAGCCAAGAGACCCAGTACTTC	CASSRDRGSQETQYF